This T cell receptor (beta chain) derives from a study of neurological immune-mediated disorders. Volunteers from a blood bank in Maryland, USA, made up the healthy controls. Notes on the study in general: Expansion of TCR clones was greatest in HTLV-1-associated myelopathy and smallest in multiple sclerosis, where it fell below that of healthy controls.

This clonotype is categorized as medium-sized. The antigen remains unidentified. CDR1 is DFQATT and CDR2 is SNEGSKA in the germline V gene (reference sequence). V lost 6 bases to trimming and J lost 5 bases; unmatched junction nucleotides: 5. The CDR3 has 14 residues. cDNA synthesis was performed by 5'RACE with 10-nucleotide random UMIs. Each CDR3 protein is one row after TCRdb ran MiXCR on the 5' RACE reads. In the table there are fewer than 20,000 distinct CDR3 sequences, 3.5% of which are singletons. Sequencing used CD8+ T cells from blood. The chain combines TRBV20-1 with TRBJ1-6, with 9 positions matching TRBD1. The source is a woman in her forties in good health. Written as DNA, the CDR3 is TGCAGTGCCACGACAGGGGGTGATAATTCACCCCTCCACTTT. Residues: CSATTGGDNSPLHF.